This T cell receptor beta chain was obtained from a study of memory CD4+ T cells and cytomegalovirus serostatus. Study conclusions and caveats: About 40% of the roughly 150 known CMV-associated TCRbeta sequences appeared in CD4+ memory.

Of note for this clone: Its specificity is not known.

Libraries were prepared by immunoSEQ multiplex PCR; TCRdb keeps only in-frame clonotypes and omits some of them. The sample has some 52,000 clones; around 82% are singletons. Single viable CD3+CD4+CD8-CD45RO+ cells were sorted as the memory CD4+ T cells. Sequenced: memory CD4+ T cells from blood. The clonotype originates from an adult in good health and CMV-seropositive.

CDR3 sequence (DNA): TGTGCCTGCGGAGAGTACGAGCAGTACTTC. Its translation: CACGEYEQYF. This rearrangement joins TRBV19 to TRBJ2-7; D unclear. With 11 bases removed from V and 4 bases from J, the gap between germline ends came to 9 bases. This CDR3 contains 10 residues. Per the germline V gene, CDR1 is LNHDA and CDR2 is SQIVND (reference sequence).